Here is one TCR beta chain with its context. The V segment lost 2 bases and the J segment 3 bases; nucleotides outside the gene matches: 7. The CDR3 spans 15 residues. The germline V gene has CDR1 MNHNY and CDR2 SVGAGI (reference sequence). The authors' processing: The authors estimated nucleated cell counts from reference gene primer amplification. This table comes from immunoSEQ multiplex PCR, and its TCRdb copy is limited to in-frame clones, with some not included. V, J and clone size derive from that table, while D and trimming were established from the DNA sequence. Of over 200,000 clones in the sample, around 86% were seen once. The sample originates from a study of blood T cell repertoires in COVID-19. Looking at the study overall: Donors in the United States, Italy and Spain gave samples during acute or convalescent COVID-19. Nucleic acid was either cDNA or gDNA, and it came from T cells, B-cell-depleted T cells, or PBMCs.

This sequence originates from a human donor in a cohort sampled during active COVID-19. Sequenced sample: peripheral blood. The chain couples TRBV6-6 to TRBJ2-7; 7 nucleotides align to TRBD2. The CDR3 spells CASSYPMGGNYEQYF. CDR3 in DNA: TGTGCCAGCAGTTACCCCATGGGGGGGAACTACGAGCAGTACTTC.